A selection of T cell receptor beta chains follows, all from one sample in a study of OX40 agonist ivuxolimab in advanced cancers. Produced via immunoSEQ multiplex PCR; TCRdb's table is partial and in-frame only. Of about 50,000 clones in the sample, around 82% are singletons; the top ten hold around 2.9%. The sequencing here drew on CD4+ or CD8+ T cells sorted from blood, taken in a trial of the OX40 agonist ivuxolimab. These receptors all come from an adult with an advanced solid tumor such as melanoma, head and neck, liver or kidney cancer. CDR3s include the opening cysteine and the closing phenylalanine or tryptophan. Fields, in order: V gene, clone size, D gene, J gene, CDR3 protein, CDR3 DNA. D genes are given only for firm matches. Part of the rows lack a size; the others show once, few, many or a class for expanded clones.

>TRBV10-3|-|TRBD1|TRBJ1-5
CAISANRDRPRDQHF
TGTGCCATCAGCGCAAACCGGGACAGGCCAAGGGATCAGCATTTT
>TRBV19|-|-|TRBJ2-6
CASSIAGSGANVLTF
TGTGCCAGTAGTATAGCCGGCTCTGGGGCCAACGTCCTGACTTTC
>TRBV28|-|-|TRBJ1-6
CASSLWGASGLSPLHF
TGTGCCAGCAGTTTATGGGGGGCCTCGGGGTTATCACCCCTCCACTTT
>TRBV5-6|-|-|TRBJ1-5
CASSLGPASNQPQHF
TGTGCCAGCAGCTTAGGACCGGCCAGCAATCAGCCCCAGCATTTT
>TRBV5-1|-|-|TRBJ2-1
CASSLGSADNEQFF
TGCGCCAGCAGCTTGGGTTCAGCAGACAATGAGCAGTTCTTC
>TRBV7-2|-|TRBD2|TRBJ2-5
CASSPRTSGGVGTQYF
TGTGCCAGCAGCCCCAGGACTAGCGGGGGGGTTGGGACCCAGTACTTC
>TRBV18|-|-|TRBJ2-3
CASSRRVGADTQYF
TGTGCCAGCTCACGCCGGGTGGGGGCAGATACGCAGTATTTT
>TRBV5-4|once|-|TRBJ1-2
CASSMDGNYGYTF
TGTGCCAGCAGCATGGACGGTAACTATGGCTACACCTTC
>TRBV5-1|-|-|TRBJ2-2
CASSLTGNTGELFF
TGCGCCAGCAGCCTGACTGGAAACACCGGGGAGCTGTTTTTT
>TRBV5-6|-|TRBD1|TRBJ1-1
CASKETGTGTEAFF
TGTGCCAGCAAAGAGACAGGGACTGGGACTGAAGCTTTCTTT
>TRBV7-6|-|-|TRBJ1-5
CASSLYSDQPQHF
TGTGCCAGCAGCTTATACTCCGATCAGCCCCAGCATTTT
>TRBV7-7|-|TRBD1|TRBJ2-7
CASSLGEGASYEQYF
TGTGCCAGCAGCTTAGGTGAGGGGGCCTCCTACGAGCAGTACTTC